The 30 T cell receptor beta chains given below trace back to one sample, sequenced in a study of beta chain features in type 1 diabetes. Expressed TCRB transcripts were sequenced because the entire RNA isolate underwent reverse transcription. Assay used: immunoSEQ multiplex PCR; TCRdb lists only in-frame clones, some missing. The table records roughly 330,000 clones, roughly 9.6% of them present only once. The sequenced material came from naive CD4+ T cells from blood. These receptors were obtained from a woman aged 25 to 39 in good health.

This clone showed up just a few times. The chain carries TRBV11-2 and TRBJ2-5; a possible D gene is TRBD2 (5 bases). V was shortened by 1 base and J by 9 bases, with 12 bases between the two germline ends. From germline, CDR1 is SGHAT and CDR2 FQNNGV. The CDR3 totals 13 residues. CDR3 in amino acids: CASSLGTERAQYF. CDR3 coding DNA: TGTGCCAGCAGCTTAGGTACTGAGAGGGCCCAGTACTTC.

The V and J genes are TRBV23-1 and TRBJ2-7, with a possible D match to TRBD1 (5 bases). TRBV23-1 is flagged as an ORF with uncertain function. V shed 3 bases and J shed 3 bases, with 15 bases lying between them. This CDR3 contains 15 residues. The CDR3 coding sequence is TGCGCCAGCAGTCAGGCGAGGACATTGAGCTACGAGCAGTACTTC. Its translation is CASSQARTLSYEQYF.

This clone appeared a few times. This rearrangement joins TRBV19 to TRBJ2-5; 7 bases line up with TRBD2. J gave up 5 bases and V 3 bases, and 9 bases lay outside the gene matches. Germline CDR1 and CDR2: LNHDA and SQIVND (reference sequence). CDR3 length: 15 amino acids. CDR3 sequence reads: CASSIRSSGWETQYF. In nucleotides, the CDR3 is TGTGCCAGTAGTATTAGGTCTAGCGGCTGGGAGACCCAGTACTTC.

This clone turned up a few times. V is TRBV7-8 and J is TRBJ2-7; 11 bases agree with TRBD1. The CDR3 is 16 residues long. V was clipped by 0 bases and J by 2 bases; unmatched bases: 3. Germline CDR1 reads SGHVS; CDR2 reads FQNEAQ. CDR3 in amino acids: CASSLAPGQGAYEQYF. CDR3 DNA: TGTGCCAGCAGCTTAGCACCGGGACAGGGGGCCTACGAGCAGTACTTC.

This clone was observed a handful of times. The J gene is TRBJ2-7, the V gene TRBV5-6, with TRBD1 as a possible D gene (5 bases). Germline V gives CDR1 SGHDT, CDR2 YYEEEE. The CDR3 spans 14 residues. Trimming removed 0 bases at V and 2 bases at J, with 9 bases between. CDR3 loop: CASSLGQLTYEQYF. Written as DNA, the CDR3 is TGTGCCAGCAGCTTGGGACAGTTAACCTACGAGCAGTACTTC.

The chain uses TRBV9 and TRBJ1-1; TRBD1 aligns across 9 bases. The ends lost 3 bases at V and 11 bases at J; junction bases unmatched: 14. The CDR3 totals 15 residues. The germline V gene has CDR1 SGDLS and CDR2 YYNGEE. CDR3 nucleotides: TGTGCCAGCAGCGCCGAGGGGGACAGGGTCACCAACGCTTTCTTT. It is translated as CASSAEGDRVTNAFF.

This clone was picked up a small number of times. V gene TRBV5-6 combines with J gene TRBJ2-2, with 9 bases lining up with TRBD2. Germline CDR1 reads SGHDT; CDR2 reads YYEEEE. With V trimmed by 4 bases and J by 4 bases, 5 bases remained unmatched. The CDR3 contains 15 residues. CDR3 amino acids: CASSSSGRPTGELFF. The CDR3 nucleotides read TGTGCCAGCAGCAGCAGCGGGAGGCCCACCGGGGAGCTGTTTTTT.

In its sample, this clone was seen a few times. The chain joins TRBV6-5 to TRBJ1-3, with D hard to call. The CDR3 length is 13 residues. Trimming pared 5 bases from V and 4 bases from J, leaving 9 bases between. The germline V gene has CDR1 MNHEY and CDR2 SVGAGI. The CDR3 here is CASSRAGGNTIYF. The CDR3 bases are TGTGCCAGCAGTCGCGCCGGGGGAAACACCATATATTTT.

This clone has only a few counts. The rearrangement links TRBV28 to TRBJ1-3; maybe TRBD1 (5 bases). The CDR3 sequence is 14 residues long. V was cut by 2 bases and J by 4 bases, with 9 bases left in between. Germline V gene sequence: CDR1 MDHEN, CDR2 SYDVKM. CDR3 residues: CASSLGGSGNTIYF. DNA for the CDR3: TGTGCCAGCAGTTTAGGGGGGAGCGGAAACACCATATATTTT.

The chain combines TRBV5-1 with TRBJ1-1, with D perhaps matching TRBD1 (5 bases). V was trimmed by 0 bases and J by 6 bases, leaving 12 bases between them. The CDR3 contains 14 residues. CDR1 is SGHRS, CDR2 YFSETQ, per germline. The CDR3 DNA follows: TGCGCCAGCAGCTTGGGCAGGGAGGACGCTGAAGCTTTCTTT. Protein product: CASSLGREDAEAFF.

The chain is built from TRBV6-5 and TRBJ1-2, with D perhaps matching TRBD1 (6 bases). Trimming shortened V by 6 bases and J by 7 bases, and 18 bases separated the two germline ends. The CDR3 contains 14 residues. Looked up from germline, CDR1 is MNHEY and CDR2 is SVGAGI. CDR3 sequence reads: CASRSDRLGSGYTF. The CDR3, as DNA: TGTGCCAGCAGATCCGACAGGCTCGGAAGTGGCTACACCTTC.

This clone was detected a few times. The V and J genes are TRBV25-1 and TRBJ2-2; tentatively, D is TRBD1 (6 bases). The germline V gene encodes CDR1 MGHDK and CDR2 SYGVNS. The germline V and J ends were trimmed by 3 bases and 4 bases, with 12 bases remaining between them. The CDR3 is 15 amino acids. CDR3 in amino acids: CASSDVQGTTGELFF. The CDR3 nucleotides are TGTGCCAGCAGTGATGTCCAGGGGACCACCGGGGAGCTGTTTTTT.

The chain couples TRBV28 to TRBJ2-5; 7 nucleotides agree with TRBD2. CDR1 and CDR2 (germline): MDHEN, SYDVKM. V lost 6 bases and J lost 3; bases outside the gene matches: 7. The CDR3 extends over 14 amino acids. CDR3 sequence: CASRTGTKEETQYF. CDR3 nucleotides: TGTGCCAGCAGGACCGGGACTAAAGAAGAGACCCAGTACTTC.

This chain links TRBV9 with TRBJ2-1; 11 bases line up with TRBD2. The V segment lost 0 bases and the J segment 8 bases; nucleotides outside the gene matches: 7. CDR1 is SGDLS and CDR2 is YYNGEE in the germline V gene. CDR3 length equals 16 residues. The CDR3 bases are TGTGCCAGCAGCGTAGGCCTAGCGGGAGGAGTGGATGAGCAGTTCTTC. Residues: CASSVGLAGGVDEQFF.

This rearrangement joins TRBV10-3 to TRBJ1-1; no clear D gene. Germline values: CDR1 ENHRY, CDR2 SYGVKD. The CDR3 runs to 14 residues. Between the trimmed V and J ends, which lost 0 bases and 5 bases, there was a span of 10 bases. CDR3 sequence: CAISESTPNTEAFF. DNA for the CDR3: TGTGCCATCAGTGAGTCGACACCTAATACTGAAGCTTTCTTT.

Only a few counts were recorded for this clone. This chain connects TRBV5-5 to TRBJ2-7; D may be TRBD1 (7 bases). The germline V gene has CDR1 SGHKS and CDR2 YYEKEE (reference sequence). This CDR3 has 12 residues. V lost 4 bases and J lost 5, with 10 bases in between. CDR3 in amino acids: CASSQGGDEQYF. The CDR3 DNA reads as TGTGCCAGCAGCCAGGGGGGTGACGAGCAGTACTTC.

This clone was seen a handful of times. The V gene is TRBV29-1, the J gene TRBJ2-5, with 7 bases that match TRBD2. Losses at the gene ends were 4 bases for V and 3 bases for J; bases not matched to a gene: 2. The CDR3 contains 12 residues. Germline CDR1 reads SQVTM; CDR2 reads ANQGSEA. The CDR3 spells CSVVTSEETQYF. The DNA of the CDR3 is TGCAGCGTTGTAACTAGCGAAGAGACCCAGTACTTC.

This clone was observed a handful of times. The chain has TRBV18 and TRBJ2-1; no firm D call. Germline V gene sequence: CDR1 KGHSH, CDR2 LQKENI. V lost 0 bases and J lost 9, with 9 bases in between. CDR3 length: 13 amino acids. In DNA, the CDR3 is TGTGCCAGCTCACCACCGACTGTGAGTGAGCAGTTCTTC. Its protein product is CASSPPTVSEQFF.

This clone turned up a few times. The genes are TRBV18 and TRBJ2-2, with a weak D call TRBD2 (6 bases). CDR1 and CDR2 from the germline V gene are KGHSH and LQKENI. The V gene lost 3 bases and the J gene lost 2 bases, with 10 bases spanning the gap. The CDR3 is 15 amino acids. CDR3 protein: CASSPPSANTGELFF. For the CDR3, the DNA is TGTGCCAGCTCACCTCCTAGCGCTAACACCGGGGAGCTGTTTTTT.

The CDR3: CASSLRTSGSIQETQYF. The CDR3 DNA reads as TGTGCCAGCTCACTACGGACTAGCGGGAGCATCCAAGAGACCCAGTACTTC. The V call is TRBV18, the J call TRBJ2-5, with 13 nucleotides matching TRBD2. The CDR3 has 17 residues. Germline V gene sequence: CDR1 KGHSH, CDR2 LQKENI. J lost 1 base, V lost 4 bases, and 6 bases had no gene match.

CDR3 residues: CASSLSGSSGHEQFF. CDR3 coding DNA: TGTGCCAGCAGCCTTAGCGGGAGCTCGGGCCATGAGCAGTTCTTC. V usage is TRBV9 and J usage is TRBJ2-1; 9 bases match TRBD2. V trimming: 4 bases; J trimming: 8 bases; junction bases outside the gene matches: 10. The CDR3 covers 15 residues. CDR1 and CDR2 from the germline V gene are SGDLS and YYNGEE.

The CDR3 reads CASSQQAYSTDTQYF. The CDR3 nucleotides are TGCGCCAGCAGCCAACAGGCTTATAGCACAGATACGCAGTATTTT. The chain combines TRBV4-3 with TRBJ2-3; D call uncertain. Germline V gene sequence: CDR1 LGHNA, CDR2 YSLEER. V was cut by 2 bases and J by 0 bases, with 9 bases left in between. The CDR3 loop spans 15 amino acids.

This clone was seen only a few times. V gene TRBV28 combines with J gene TRBJ1-2; the match to TRBD1 covers 7 bases. The V gene end was trimmed by 5 bases and the J gene end by 2 bases; junction bases not matched to a gene: 2. The CDR3 runs to 13 residues. CDR1 is MDHEN and CDR2 is SYDVKM in the germline V gene. CDR3 nucleotide sequence: TGTGCCAGCAGTCAGGGACAGAACTATGGCTACACCTTC. Encoded protein: CASSQGQNYGYTF.

The sample holds a few counts of this clone. This chain links TRBV15 with TRBJ2-5; tentative D call: TRBD2 (6 bases). Between the trimmed V and J ends, which lost 5 bases and 5 bases, there was a span of 15 bases. The germline gives CDR1 LNHNV, CDR2 YYDKDF (reference sequence). The CDR3 spans 14 residues. The CDR3 DNA is TGTGCCACCAGCGGACCGACTAGTTACGAGACCCAGTACTTC. This gives the protein CATSGPTSYETQYF.

This clone was picked up a small number of times. This chain connects TRBV6-1 to TRBJ2-3, with TRBD1 identical over 9 bases. V lost 10 bases and J lost 4; bases outside the gene matches: 9. The length of the CDR3 is 14 residues. Germline V gene lookup returns CDR1 MNHNS and CDR2 SASEGT. CDR3 residues: CATRTGGSSDTQYF. Here the CDR3 DNA reads TGTGCCACCCGTACAGGGGGCTCGTCAGATACGCAGTATTTT.

CDR3: CATSRTGVVNIQYF. As DNA, the CDR3 is TGTGCCACCAGCAGAACAGGGGTCGTAAACATTCAGTACTTC. The V call is TRBV15, the J call TRBJ2-4; 7 bases map to TRBD1. The CDR3 length is 14 residues. The V segment lost 2 bases and the J segment 6 bases; nucleotides outside the gene matches: 4. The V gene's germline CDR1 is LNHNV and CDR2 YYDKDF (reference sequence).

This clone has a handful of counts. The V call is TRBV9, the J call TRBJ2-2; 7 bases agree with TRBD1. Trimming cost V 2 bases and J 6 bases; bases outside gene matches: 10. The CDR3 contains 16 residues. The germline V gene encodes CDR1 SGDLS and CDR2 YYNGEE. The DNA of the CDR3 is TGTGCCAGCAGCGTTCGACGGGACAGTCAAGCCGGGGAGCTGTTTTTT. Its translation: CASSVRRDSQAGELFF.

This clone showed up just a few times. This chain uses TRBV30 with TRBJ1-4; possibly TRBD1 for D (6 bases). Germline loops: CDR1 GTSNPN, CDR2 SVGIG (reference sequence). The CDR3 spans 14 residues. V was shortened by 2 bases and J by 8 bases, with 15 bases between the two germline ends. The CDR3 loop reads CAWSPPGGTEKLFF. The DNA for the CDR3 is TGTGCCTGGAGTCCTCCGGGGGGCACCGAAAAACTGTTTTTT.

The V and J genes are TRBV5-1 and TRBJ2-1; D remains unclear. With 3 bases removed from V and 1 base from J, the gap between germline ends came to 11 bases. The V gene's germline CDR1 is SGHRS and CDR2 YFSETQ. CDR3 length: 15 amino acids. The CDR3 DNA reads TGCGCCAGCAGCTGGAACACCGGGTCCTACAATGAGCAGTTCTTC. It specifies CASSWNTGSYNEQFF. The entire variable domain, with the rest obtained from reference TRBV5-1 and TRBJ2-1, is as follows: KAGVTQTPRYLIKTRGQQVTLSCSPISGHRSVSWYQQTPGQGLQFLFEYFSETQRNKGNFPGRFSGRQFSNSRSEMNVSTLELGDSALYLCASSWNTGSYNEQFFGPGTRLTVL.

This clone was picked up a small number of times. The V gene is TRBV14, the J gene TRBJ2-1, with TRBD1 matching 10 bases. CDR1 and CDR2 (germline): SGHDN, FVKESK. The CDR3 is made up of 16 amino acids. V lost 6 bases to trimming and J lost 6 bases; unmatched junction nucleotides: 11. The CDR3 nucleotides read TGTGCCAGCAGTCAATCAGGACAGGGGGGTCGCAATGAGCAGTTCTTC. It specifies CASSQSGQGGRNEQFF.